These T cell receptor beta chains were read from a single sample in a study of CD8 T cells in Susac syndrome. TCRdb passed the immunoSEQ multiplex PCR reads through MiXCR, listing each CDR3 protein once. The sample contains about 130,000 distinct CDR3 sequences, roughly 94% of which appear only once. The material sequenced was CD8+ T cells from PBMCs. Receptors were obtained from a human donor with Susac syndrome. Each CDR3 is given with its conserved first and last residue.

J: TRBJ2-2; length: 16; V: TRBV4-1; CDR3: CASSQTGTQNTGELFF
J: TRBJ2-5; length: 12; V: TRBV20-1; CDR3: CSARPGVETQYF
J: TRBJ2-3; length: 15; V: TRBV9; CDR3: CASSVWTSGIDTQYF
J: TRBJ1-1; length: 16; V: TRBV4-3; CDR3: CASSQDGQYMNTEAFF
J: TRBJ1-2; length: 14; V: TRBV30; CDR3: CAWSGTPARYGYTF
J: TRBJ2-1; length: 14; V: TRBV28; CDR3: CASSVAGLLHEQFF
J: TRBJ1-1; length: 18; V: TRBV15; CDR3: CATSRETPRSSRRTEAFF
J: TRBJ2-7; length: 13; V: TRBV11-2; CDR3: CASSTGQEGEQYF
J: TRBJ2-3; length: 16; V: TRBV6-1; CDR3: CASSESPSGSTDTQYF
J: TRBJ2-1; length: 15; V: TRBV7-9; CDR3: CASSLVLADYNEQFF
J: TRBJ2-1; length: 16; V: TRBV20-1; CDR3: CSARATSGSSYNEQFF